This paragraph covers one TCR beta chain sequence. What it binds is unknown. The sample comes from a study of beta chain features in type 1 diabetes. Isolated RNA was reverse transcribed in full, so expressed TCRB transcripts were sequenced. It was found that naive, central memory and regulatory T cell samples averaged about 4 million reads. Profiling relied on immunoSEQ multiplex PCR, and the TCRdb table lists in-frame clones only, not all of them. The sample contains 200,000 to 250,000 clones, about 15% of which appear only once. Findings and limits, study-wide: A moderate, significant TCRB CDR3 shortening appeared in type 1 diabetes across four CD4+ subsets. Diminished insertions and augmented deletions at VDJ junctions characterized type 1 diabetes patients.

V lost 4 bases, J lost 9 bases, and 13 bases lay in between. Germline CDR1 is MNHEY and CDR2 is SMNVEV (reference sequence). The CDR3 has 14 amino acids. The chain combines TRBV27 with TRBJ1-6; a possible D gene is TRBD1 (5 bases). The receptor was isolated from a man in his thirties or forties with type 1 diabetes. Material for sequencing was naive CD4+ T cells from blood. The CDR3 bases are TGTGCCAGCAGTTCGGGACTGGGGAGTTCACCCCTCCACTTT. The encoded protein is CASSSGLGSSPLHF.